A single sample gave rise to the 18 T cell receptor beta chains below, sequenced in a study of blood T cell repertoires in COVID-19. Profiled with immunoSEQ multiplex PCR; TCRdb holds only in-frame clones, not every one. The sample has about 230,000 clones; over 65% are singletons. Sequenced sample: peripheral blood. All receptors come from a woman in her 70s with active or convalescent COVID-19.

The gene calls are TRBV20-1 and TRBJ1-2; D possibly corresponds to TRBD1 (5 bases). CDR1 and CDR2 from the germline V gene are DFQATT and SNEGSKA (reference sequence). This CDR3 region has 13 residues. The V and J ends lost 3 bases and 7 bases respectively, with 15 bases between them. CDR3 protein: CSASLRQGGGYTF. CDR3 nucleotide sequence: TGCAGTGCTAGTTTGCGGCAGGGCGGTGGCTACACCTTC.

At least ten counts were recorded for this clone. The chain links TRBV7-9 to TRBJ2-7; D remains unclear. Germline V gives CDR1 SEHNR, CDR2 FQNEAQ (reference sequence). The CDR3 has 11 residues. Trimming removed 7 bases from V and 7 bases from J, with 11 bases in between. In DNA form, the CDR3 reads TGTGCCAGCACCTCACTCACGGAGCAGTACTTC. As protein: CASTSLTEQYF.

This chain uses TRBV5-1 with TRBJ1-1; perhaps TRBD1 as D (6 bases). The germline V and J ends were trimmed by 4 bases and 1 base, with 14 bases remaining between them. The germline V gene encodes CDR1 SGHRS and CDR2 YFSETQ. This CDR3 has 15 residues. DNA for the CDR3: TGCGCCAGCAGCCGAACAGGGCCGAAGAACACTGAAGCTTTCTTT. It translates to CASSRTGPKNTEAFF.

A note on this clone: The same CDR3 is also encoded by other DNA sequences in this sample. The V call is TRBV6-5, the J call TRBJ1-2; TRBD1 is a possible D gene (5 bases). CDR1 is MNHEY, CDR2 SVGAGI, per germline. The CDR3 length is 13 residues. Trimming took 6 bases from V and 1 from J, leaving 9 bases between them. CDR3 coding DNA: TGTGCCAGCAGCCTCGACAGTAACTATGGCTACACCTTC. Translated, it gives CASSLDSNYGYTF.

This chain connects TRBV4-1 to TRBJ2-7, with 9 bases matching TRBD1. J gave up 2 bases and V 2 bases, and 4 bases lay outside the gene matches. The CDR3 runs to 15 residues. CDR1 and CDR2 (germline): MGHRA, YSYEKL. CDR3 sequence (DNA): TGCGCCAGCAGCCAACCGGGACAGGGAACCTACGAGCAGTACTTC. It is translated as CASSQPGQGTYEQYF.

The CDR3 here is CASGLGQAGATDTQYF. In DNA form, the CDR3 reads TGTGCTAGTGGTTTGGGACAGGCCGGGGCCACAGATACGCAGTATTTT. The chain is built from TRBV12-5 and TRBJ2-3; a weak D match, TRBD1 (6 bases). Germline CDR1 and CDR2: LGHNT and FRNRAP. Trimming pared 1 base from V and 2 bases from J, leaving 13 bases between. The length of the CDR3 is 16 residues.

The CDR3 protein is CASSFGTGLRENEQFF. CDR3 DNA sequence: TGTGCCAGCAGCTTCGGGACAGGGTTGAGGGAAAATGAGCAGTTCTTC. The J gene is TRBJ2-1, the V gene TRBV7-2; TRBD1 matches 9 bases. Germline V lookup: CDR1 SGHTA, CDR2 FQGNSA. Trimming took 3 bases from V and 7 from J; bases not matched to a gene: 10. The CDR3 sequence is 16 residues long.

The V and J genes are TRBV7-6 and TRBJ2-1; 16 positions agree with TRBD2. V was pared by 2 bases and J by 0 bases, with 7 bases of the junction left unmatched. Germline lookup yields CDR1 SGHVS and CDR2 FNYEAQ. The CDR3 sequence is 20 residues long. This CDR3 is CASSLTGTSGGAPSYNEQFF. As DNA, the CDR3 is TGTGCCAGCAGCTTAACTGGGACTAGCGGGGGGGCACCCTCCTACAATGAGCAGTTCTTC.

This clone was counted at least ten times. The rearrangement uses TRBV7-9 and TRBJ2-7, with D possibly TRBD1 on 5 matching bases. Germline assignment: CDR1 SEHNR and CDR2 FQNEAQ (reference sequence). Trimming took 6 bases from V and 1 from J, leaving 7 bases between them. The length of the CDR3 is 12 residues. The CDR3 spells CASSRQSYEQYF. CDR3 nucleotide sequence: TGTGCCAGCAGTCGACAGTCCTACGAGCAGTACTTC. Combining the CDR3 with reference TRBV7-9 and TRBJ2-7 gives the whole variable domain DTGVSQNPRHKITKRGQNVTFRCDPISEHNRLYWYRQTLGQGPEFLTYFQNEAQLEKSRLLSDRFSAERPKGSFSTLEIQRTEQGDSAMYLCASSRQSYEQYFGPGTRLTVT.

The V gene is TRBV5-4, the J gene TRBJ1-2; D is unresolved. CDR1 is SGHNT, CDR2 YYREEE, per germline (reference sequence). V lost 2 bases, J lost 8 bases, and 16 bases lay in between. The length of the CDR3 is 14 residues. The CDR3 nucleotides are TGTGCCAGCAGCTTAGTTACAGAGTGGGCCGGCTACACCTTC. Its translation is CASSLVTEWAGYTF.

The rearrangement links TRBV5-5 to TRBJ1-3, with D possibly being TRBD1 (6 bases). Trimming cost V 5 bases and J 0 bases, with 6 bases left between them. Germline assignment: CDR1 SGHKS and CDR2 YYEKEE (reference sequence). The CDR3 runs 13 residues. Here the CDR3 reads CASRDSSGNTIYF. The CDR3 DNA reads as TGTGCCAGCAGGGACAGCTCTGGAAACACCATATATTTT.

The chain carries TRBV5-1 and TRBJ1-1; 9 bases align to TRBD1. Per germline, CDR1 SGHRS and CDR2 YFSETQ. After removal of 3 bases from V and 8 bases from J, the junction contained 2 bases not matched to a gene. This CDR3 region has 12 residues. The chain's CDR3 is CASSSGTGEAFF. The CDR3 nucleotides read TGCGCCAGCAGCTCGGGGACAGGGGAAGCTTTCTTT.

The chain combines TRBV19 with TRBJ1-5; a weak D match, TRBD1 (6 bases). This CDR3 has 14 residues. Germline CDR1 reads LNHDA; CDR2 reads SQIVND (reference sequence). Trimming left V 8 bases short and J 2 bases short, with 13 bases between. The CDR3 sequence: CASSQGTGNQPQHF. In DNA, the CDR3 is TGTGCCAGTTCCCAGGGGACGGGCAATCAGCCCCAGCATTTT.

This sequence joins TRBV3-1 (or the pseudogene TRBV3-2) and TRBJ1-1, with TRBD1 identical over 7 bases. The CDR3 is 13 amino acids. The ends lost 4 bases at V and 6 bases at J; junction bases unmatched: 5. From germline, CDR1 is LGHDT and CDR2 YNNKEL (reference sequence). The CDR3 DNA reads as TGTGCCAGCAGCCGAGACAGGGAGGCTGAAGCTTTCTTT. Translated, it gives CASSRDREAEAFF.

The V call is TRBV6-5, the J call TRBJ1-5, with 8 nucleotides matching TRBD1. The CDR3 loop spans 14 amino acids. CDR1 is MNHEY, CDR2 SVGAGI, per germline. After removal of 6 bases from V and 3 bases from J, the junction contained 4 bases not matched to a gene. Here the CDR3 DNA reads TGTGCCAGCAGGACGGACAGGGACAATCAGCCCCAGCATTTT. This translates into CASRTDRDNQPQHF.

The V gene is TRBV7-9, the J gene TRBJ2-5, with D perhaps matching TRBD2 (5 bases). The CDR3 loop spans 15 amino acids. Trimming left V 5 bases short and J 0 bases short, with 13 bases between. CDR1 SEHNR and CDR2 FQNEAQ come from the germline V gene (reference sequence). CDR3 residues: CASSPPEGHQETQYF. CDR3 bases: TGTGCCAGCAGCCCTCCTGAGGGCCACCAAGAGACCCAGTACTTC.

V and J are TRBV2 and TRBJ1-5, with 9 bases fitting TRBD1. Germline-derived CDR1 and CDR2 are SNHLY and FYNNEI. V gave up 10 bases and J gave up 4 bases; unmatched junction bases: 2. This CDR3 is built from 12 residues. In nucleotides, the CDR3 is TGTGCCACAGGGACAGGGAATCAGCCCCAGCATTTT. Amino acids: CATGTGNQPQHF.

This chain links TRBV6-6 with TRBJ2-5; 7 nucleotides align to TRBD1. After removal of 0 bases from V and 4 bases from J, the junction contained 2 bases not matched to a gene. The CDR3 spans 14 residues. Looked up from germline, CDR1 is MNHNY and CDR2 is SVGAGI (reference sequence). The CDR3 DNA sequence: TGTGCCAGCAGTTACTCGACAGGGATAGAGACCCAGTACTTC. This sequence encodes CASSYSTGIETQYF.